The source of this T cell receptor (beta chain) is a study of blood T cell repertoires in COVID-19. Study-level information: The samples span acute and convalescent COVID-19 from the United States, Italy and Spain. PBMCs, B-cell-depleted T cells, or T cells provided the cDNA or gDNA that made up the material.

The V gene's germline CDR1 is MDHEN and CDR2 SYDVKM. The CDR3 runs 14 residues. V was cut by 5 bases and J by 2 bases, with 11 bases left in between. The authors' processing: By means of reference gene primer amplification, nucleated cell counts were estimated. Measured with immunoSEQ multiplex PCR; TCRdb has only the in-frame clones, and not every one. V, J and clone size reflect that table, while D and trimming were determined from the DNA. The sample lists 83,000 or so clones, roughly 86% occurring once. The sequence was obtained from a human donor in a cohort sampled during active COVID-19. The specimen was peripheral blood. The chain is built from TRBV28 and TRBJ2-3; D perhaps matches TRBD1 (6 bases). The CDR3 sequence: CASSATGPTDTQYF. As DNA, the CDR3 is TGTGCCAGCAGTGCGACAGGCCCCACAGATACGCAGTATTTT.